The present TCR beta chain was sequenced within a study of patients and donors after allogeneic stem cell transplantation. The sample holds many counts of this clonotype. The CDR3 runs to 14 residues. The V gene end was trimmed by 3 bases and the J gene end by 5 bases; junction bases not matched to a gene: 5. The germline V gene encodes CDR1 SGHRS and CDR2 YFSETQ. TCRdb processed the RT-PCR reads anew with MiXCR; each CDR3 protein has one entry. The sample has about 74,000 distinct CDR3 sequences, about 30% seen once. This chain uses TRBV5-1 with TRBJ2-1; 7 nucleotides match TRBD2. This receptor was obtained from a human donor who was either an allogeneic HSCT recipient or a stem cell or donor lymphocyte infusion donor (not recorded which). It is not recorded whose cells these are; they may come from a transplant donor. Source material: blood, either unsorted or a sorted T cell fraction (not recorded which). The chain's CDR3 is CASSSGTINNEQFF. CDR3 nucleotides: TGCGCCAGCAGCTCCGGGACTATAAACAATGAGCAGTTCTTC. The variable domain in full, completed from reference TRBV5-1 and TRBJ2-1, reads KAGVTQTPRYLIKTRGQQVTLSCSPISGHRSVSWYQQTPGQGLQFLFEYFSETQRNKGNFPGRFSGRQFSNSRSEMNVSTLELGDSALYLCASSSGTINNEQFFGPGTRLTVL.